This T cell receptor (beta chain) was identified in a study of blood T cell repertoires in COVID-19. On the study more broadly: PBMCs, B-cell-depleted T cells, or T cells provided the cDNA or gDNA that made up the material.

The germline gives CDR1 MNHEY, CDR2 SMNVEV (reference sequence). The CDR3 is 15 amino acids. Trimming left V 4 bases short and J 2 bases short, with 12 bases between. TCRdb's table, derived via immunoSEQ multiplex PCR, lists solely in-frame clones and lacks some. The profile covers about 96,000 clones, with around three quarters appearing a single time and around 9% taken by the ten largest. Sample: peripheral blood. The source of this sequence is a man between 50 and 59 years old who had recovered from COVID-19. V and J are TRBV27 and TRBJ1-5, with D possibly TRBD1 on 6 matching bases. The CDR3 region has the DNA TGTGCCAGCAGTTCCGCGGGGGCCGGCAATCAGCCCCAGCATTTT. This encodes CASSSAGAGNQPQHF.